A selection of T cell receptor beta chains follows, all from one sample in a study of breast tumors, draining lymph nodes, adjacent tissues. TCRdb reprocessed the multiplex PCR reads with MiXCR, giving one entry per CDR3 protein. Of about 150,000 distinct CDR3 sequences listed, around 20% were seen once; the top ten hold roughly 2.5%. Input material: axillary lymph node tissue. These TCRs come from a female donor with breast cancer. Some clones in this sample may be carry-over from other donors' samples. CDR3s include the opening cysteine and the closing phenylalanine or tryptophan. Each record gives: V gene, J gene, clone size, CDR3 protein. Not all rows give a size; the values are once, few, many and, for expanded clones, a class.

v_gene: TRBV6-6; j_gene: TRBJ1-6; abundance: many; CDR3aa: CASSYSTGHNSPLHF
v_gene: TRBV4-1; j_gene: TRBJ2-7; abundance: many; CDR3aa: CASSQDGRQPYEQYF
v_gene: TRBV7-6; j_gene: TRBJ2-3; abundance: few; CDR3aa: CASSLGSGSSDTQYF
v_gene: TRBV7-9; j_gene: TRBJ2-7; abundance: many; CDR3aa: CASSSSGTTYEQYF
v_gene: TRBV6-6; j_gene: TRBJ1-5; abundance: many; CDR3aa: CASRGDYDQPQHF
v_gene: TRBV10-3; j_gene: TRBJ2-3; abundance: many; CDR3aa: CATWEREATRSSTDTQYF
v_gene: TRBV7-8; j_gene: TRBJ2-4; abundance: NA; CDR3aa: CASSLAFPAGETKNIQYF
v_gene: TRBV30; j_gene: TRBJ1-6; abundance: many; CDR3aa: CAWSVPVAGYNSPLHF
v_gene: TRBV18; j_gene: TRBJ1-2; abundance: NA; CDR3aa: CASSPLGWASDYGYTF
v_gene: TRBV7-8; j_gene: TRBJ2-7; abundance: many; CDR3aa: CASSLIVAGGPRGHEQYF
v_gene: TRBV10-3; j_gene: TRBJ2-1; abundance: NA; CDR3aa: CAISESGRGWYNEQFF